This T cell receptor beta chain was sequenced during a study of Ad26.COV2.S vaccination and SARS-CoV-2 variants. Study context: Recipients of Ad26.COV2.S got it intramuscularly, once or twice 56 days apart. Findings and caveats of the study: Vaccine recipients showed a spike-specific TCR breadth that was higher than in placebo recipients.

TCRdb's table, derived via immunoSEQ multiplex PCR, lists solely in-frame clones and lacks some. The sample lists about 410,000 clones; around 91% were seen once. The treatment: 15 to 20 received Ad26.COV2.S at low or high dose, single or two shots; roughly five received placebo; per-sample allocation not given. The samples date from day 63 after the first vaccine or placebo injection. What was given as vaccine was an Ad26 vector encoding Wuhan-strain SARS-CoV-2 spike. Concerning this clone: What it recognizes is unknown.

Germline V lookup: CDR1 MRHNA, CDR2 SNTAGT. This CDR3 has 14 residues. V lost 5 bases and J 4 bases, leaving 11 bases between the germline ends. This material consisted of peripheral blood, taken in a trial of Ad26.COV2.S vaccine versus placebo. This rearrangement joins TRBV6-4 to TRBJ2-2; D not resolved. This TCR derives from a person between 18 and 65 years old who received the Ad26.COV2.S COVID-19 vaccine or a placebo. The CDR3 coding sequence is TGTGCCAGCAGTTCCCAAGGCGTCACCGGGGAGCTGTTTTTT. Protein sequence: CASSSQGVTGELFF.